The source of this TCR beta chain is a study of blood T cells in healthy people across ages. Overall study results and limits: Compared with aged donors, long-lived donors showed fewer expanded clones, suggesting selection. It was held that diversity estimates obtained from one million T cells represented underestimates.

PCR was performed a second time for about 7 to 12 cycles using a sample-barcoded 5' primer and a J-beta primer mix. At least 2.5 million CDR3-containing paired-end reads were obtained per sample. TCRdb used MiXCR to reprocess the 5' RACE reads, holding one entry per CDR3 protein. The sample has some 370,000 distinct CDR3 sequences; approximately 51% are singletons. Comment on this clonotype: Its matching antigen is unknown.

V lost 1 base and J 1 base, leaving 11 bases between the germline ends. The CDR3 has 16 amino acids. The germline V gene has CDR1 SGHRS and CDR2 YFSETQ. This sequence was found in a man in his sixties in good health. Sequencing was done on a sample of blood. The chain carries TRBV5-1 and TRBJ2-2; a possible D gene is TRBD1 (5 bases). The CDR3 coding sequence is TGCGCCAGCAGCTTGAAACAGGCCGGGAACACCGGGGAGCTGTTTTTT. The encoded protein is CASSLKQAGNTGELFF.